A single sample gave rise to the 27 T cell receptor beta chains below, sequenced in a study of T cells in Graves' hyperthyroidism and ophthalmopathy. Amplified TCR beta CDR3 regions came from RNA transcripts. HTBI primers drove first-round RT-PCR of the TCR CDR3. TCRdb redid the calling of the multiplex PCR reads with MiXCR, one entry per CDR3 protein. The sample lists about 350,000 distinct CDR3 sequences; approximately 14% were seen once. The sample taken for sequencing was blood. All receptors derive from a woman in her forties with Graves' ophthalmopathy.

Ten or more counts support this clonotype. The J gene is TRBJ2-7, the V gene TRBV24-1; 7 bases map to TRBD1. Germline V gives CDR1 KGHDR, CDR2 SFDVKD. Losses at the gene ends were 5 bases for V and 2 bases for J; bases not matched to a gene: 11. The CDR3 spans 16 residues. The CDR3 bases are TGTGCCACCAGTGTGGAAGACAGGGTGGCTCCCTACGAGCAGTACTTC. Amino acid sequence: CATSVEDRVAPYEQYF.

This clonotype was seen only a few times. This chain links TRBV5-4 with TRBJ1-5; D unresolved. Germline CDR1 and CDR2: SGHNT and YYREEE (reference sequence). With 0 bases removed from V and 3 bases from J, the gap between germline ends came to 7 bases. This CDR3 is 14 amino acids long. CDR3 in amino acids: CASSLDPFNQPQHF. Written as DNA, the CDR3 is TGTGCCAGCAGCTTGGACCCCTTCAATCAGCCCCAGCATTTT. The full variable domain, in which reference TRBV5-4 and TRBJ1-5 provide the parts outside the CDR3, is ETGVTQSPTHLIKTRGQQVTLRCSSQSGHNTVSWYQQALGQGPQFIFQYYREEENGRGNFPPRFSGLQFPNYSSELNVNALELDDSALYLCASSLDPFNQPQHFGDGTRLSIL.

This clonotype was counted at least ten times. This chain joins TRBV2 and TRBJ2-7; possibly TRBD2 for D (5 bases). Trimming cost V 6 bases and J 4 bases, with 16 bases left between them. The V gene's germline CDR1 is SNHLY and CDR2 FYNNEI. The CDR3 has 14 residues. CDR3 region: CASRPLVGGYEQYF. Here the CDR3 DNA reads TGTGCCAGCAGACCCCTCGTTGGCGGGTACGAGCAGTACTTC.

This clonotype was detected many times. CDR3 region: CASSYTLAGGPLEQYF. CDR3 DNA sequence: TGTGCCAGCAGCTACACACTGGCGGGGGGGCCCCTCGAGCAGTACTTC. J is TRBJ2-7 and V is TRBV11-2, with 9 positions matching TRBD2. The V segment lost 4 bases and the J segment 6 bases; nucleotides outside the gene matches: 13. The CDR3 totals 16 residues. In germline, CDR1 is SGHAT, CDR2 FQNNGV.

This clonotype has a handful of counts. The J gene is TRBJ1-2, the V gene TRBV10-3; 7 bases line up with TRBD1. Germline V gives CDR1 ENHRY, CDR2 SYGVKD. The CDR3 covers 15 residues. The trim removed 8 bases at V and 6 bases at J, leaving 15 bases unmatched. CDR3 residues: CAIGVGNRGEDGYTF. The CDR3 DNA follows: TGTGCCATCGGGGTGGGGAACAGGGGAGAGGATGGCTACACCTTC.

In its sample, this clonotype was seen many times. The rearrangement uses TRBV20-1 and TRBJ1-1; D uncertain. Looked up from germline, CDR1 is DFQATT and CDR2 is SNEGSKA (reference sequence). V dropped 3 bases and J dropped 5 bases, with 19 bases sitting between them. The CDR3 is 15 residues long. The CDR3 DNA follows: TGCAGTGCTAGTCCCTTTAGAACCATCTGGACTGAAGCTTTCTTT. Translation: CSASPFRTIWTEAFF.

The sample holds many counts of this clonotype. This chain joins TRBV20-1 and TRBJ1-2; D possibly corresponds to TRBD1 (5 bases). The V end lost 5 bases, the J end lost 8 bases, and 15 bases lay between the germline ends. Germline CDR1 reads DFQATT; CDR2 reads SNEGSKA (reference sequence). This CDR3 spans 12 amino acids. The CDR3 sequence is CSAPGGGGGYTF. CDR3 bases: TGCAGTGCTCCGGGGGGGGGAGGAGGCTACACCTTC.

This clonotype was seen just once. This may come from a read error, since a much larger clone is one base off. The chain joins TRBV10-3 to TRBJ2-7; 8 bases fit TRBD2. CDR3 length: 15 residues. Per germline, CDR1 ENHRY and CDR2 SYGVKD. J lost 3 bases, V lost 5 bases, and 9 bases had no gene match. Here the CDR3 reads CAISKFRTSSYEQYF. DNA for the CDR3: TGTGCCATCAGTAAGTTCCGGACTAGCAGCTACGAGCAGTACTTC.

This clonotype was seen a few times. The chain has TRBV7-2 and TRBJ2-2; 10 bases are a match to TRBD2. The CDR3 totals 13 residues. Germline CDR1 reads SGHTA; CDR2 reads FQGNSA. V shed 4 bases and J 9 bases; nucleotides not matched to a gene: 2. CDR3 residues: CASSSSGGRELFF. DNA of the CDR3: TGTGCCAGCAGCTCTAGCGGGGGTAGGGAGCTGTTTTTT.

This clonotype was observed at least ten times. DNA for the CDR3: TGTGCCAGCAGTTACTCGATAGCGGCCAGTTCCTACGAGCAGTACTTC. It is translated as CASSYSIAASSYEQYF. The chain employs TRBV6-5 and TRBJ2-7, with D perhaps matching TRBD2 (6 bases). The CDR3 sequence is 16 residues long. Trimming took off 0 bases at V and 1 base at J, with 13 bases between the two ends. Germline CDR1 is MNHEY and CDR2 is SVGAGI.

The chain has TRBV20-1 and TRBJ1-2; 8 nucleotides match TRBD1. Germline CDR1 is DFQATT and CDR2 is SNEGSKA (reference sequence). CDR3 length: 13 residues. Germline trimming cut 2 bases from V and 8 bases from J; bases unmatched to any gene: 7. In nucleotides, the CDR3 is TGCAGTGCTAGAACCGGGACAGGTAAAGGCTACACCTTC. Translated, it gives CSARTGTGKGYTF.

This clonotype was detected ten times or more. V is TRBV6-2 or TRBV6-3 and J is TRBJ2-1; D might be TRBD1 (5 bases). The CDR3 has 17 amino acids. The germline gives CDR1 MNHEY, CDR2 SVGEGT. Trimming took off 5 bases at V and 0 bases at J, with 17 bases between the two ends. The CDR3 loop reads CASSQNRFSSSYNEQFF. CDR3 coding DNA: TGTGCCAGCAGTCAAAACAGGTTTTCGAGCTCCTACAATGAGCAGTTCTTC.

This clonotype was seen many times. The chain's CDR3 is CASSRPYGEQYF. The CDR3 region has the DNA TGTGCCAGCAGCCGCCCTTATGGTGAGCAGTACTTC. The chain employs TRBV7-8 and TRBJ2-7; D remains ambiguous. Germline CDR1 reads SGHVS; CDR2 reads FQNEAQ. The CDR3 has 12 residues. V lost 5 bases and J 7 bases, leaving 12 bases between the germline ends.

This clonotype was recorded many times. The chain is built from TRBV27 and TRBJ1-2, with TRBD1 matching over 8 bases. The V gene end was trimmed by 4 bases and the J gene end by 7 bases; junction bases not matched to a gene: 8. The CDR3 contains 14 residues. Germline loops: CDR1 MNHEY, CDR2 SMNVEV (reference sequence). CDR3 amino acids: CASSSTDRGRGYTF. Written as DNA, the CDR3 is TGTGCCAGCAGTTCGACCGACAGGGGACGTGGCTACACCTTC.

This clonotype has at least ten counts. The chain has TRBV7-2 and TRBJ2-7, with 9 bases that match TRBD2. Trimming took 5 bases from V and 5 from J; bases not matched to a gene: 10. The CDR3 is 15 amino acids. The germline V gene has CDR1 SGHTA and CDR2 FQGNSA. CDR3 loop: CASSGRGGGAHEQYF. The CDR3 coding sequence is TGTGCCAGCAGCGGCAGGGGCGGGGGGGCCCACGAGCAGTACTTC.

On this clonotype itself: No conserved phenylalanine or tryptophan ends this CDR3, so it is likely a read error. The chain employs TRBV29-1 and TRBJ1-5; 10 bases line up with TRBD1. There are 15 residues in the CDR3. CDR1 is SQVTM, CDR2 ANQGSEA, per germline. Unmatched junction bases numbered 9, after V lost 6 bases and J lost 4 bases. In DNA, the CDR3 is TGCAGCGTCACTCTTGGACAGGGGGGGAATCAGCCCCAGCATCTT. Protein: CSVTLGQGGNQPQHL.

Ten or more counts support this clonotype. The chain is built from TRBV12-3 or TRBV12-4 and TRBJ2-3; 10 positions agree with TRBD2. V shed 4 bases, J shed 3 bases, and the junction held 4 bases outside the gene matches. The CDR3 loop spans 15 amino acids. In DNA form, the CDR3 reads TGTGCCAGCAGTTCTAGCGGGGGTTATACAGATACGCAGTATTTT. Amino acid sequence: CASSSSGGYTDTQYF.

This clonotype was seen many times. This chain links TRBV28 with TRBJ1-1; D gene unclear. The CDR3 length is 13 residues. V was cut by 5 bases and J by 1 base, with 8 bases left in between. Per germline, CDR1 MDHEN and CDR2 SYDVKM. This chain's CDR3 is CASSIRQNTEAFF. The CDR3 bases are TGTGCCAGCAGTATCAGGCAGAACACTGAAGCTTTCTTT.

This clonotype showed up many times. V usage is TRBV24-1 and J usage is TRBJ2-1, with 10 nucleotides matching TRBD2. Looked up from germline, CDR1 is KGHDR and CDR2 is SFDVKD. This CDR3 contains 17 residues. With V trimmed by 1 base and J by 4 bases, 6 bases remained unmatched. DNA for the CDR3: TGTGCCACCAGTGATTTCTCGCCTAGCGGGAGATACAATGAGCAGTTCTTC. Protein: CATSDFSPSGRYNEQFF.

This clonotype was seen a few times. The J gene is TRBJ1-2, the V gene TRBV3-1; D perhaps matches TRBD1 (6 bases). V gave up 0 bases and J gave up 4 bases, with 15 bases separating them. The CDR3 runs to 16 residues. Germline loops: CDR1 LGHDT, CDR2 YNNKEL (reference sequence). The CDR3 bases are TGTGCCAGCAGCCAAGATATGCGGGGGCAGGTCTATGGCTACACCTTC. Its protein product is CASSQDMRGQVYGYTF.

This clonotype was counted between two and nine times. This chain connects TRBV12-3 or TRBV12-4 to TRBJ1-1; no definite D call. This CDR3 contains 13 residues. V dropped 1 base and J dropped 7 bases, with 10 bases sitting between them. CDR3 loop: CASSLVGLGEAFF. As DNA, the CDR3 is TGTGCCAGCAGTTTAGTGGGTCTAGGTGAAGCTTTCTTT.

This clonotype has more than one count but fewer than ten. The CDR3 DNA sequence: TGCAGTGCTGGACTAGCGGGAGGGTTTCACAATGAGCAGTTCTTC. It is translated as CSAGLAGGFHNEQFF. This chain joins TRBV20-1 and TRBJ2-1, with 15 bases matching TRBD2. The ends lost 5 bases at V and 5 bases at J; junction bases unmatched: 4. Germline V gene data show CDR1 as DFQATT and CDR2 as SNEGSKA (reference sequence). This CDR3 contains 15 residues.

This clonotype was detected ten times or more. The V and J genes are TRBV28 and TRBJ1-5; D gene uncertain. Germline V CDR1 and CDR2: MDHEN, SYDVKM. The CDR3 contains 13 residues. The V gene lost 7 bases and the J gene lost 2 bases, with 9 bases spanning the gap. As DNA, the CDR3 is TGTGCCAGCACCTTAAGGGGCAATCAGCCCCAGCATTTT. This sequence encodes CASTLRGNQPQHF.

This clonotype was found a few times. The rearrangement links TRBV20-1 to TRBJ1-3, with 7 bases lining up with TRBD1. Germline CDR1 and CDR2: DFQATT and SNEGSKA (reference sequence). This CDR3 has 14 amino acids. After removal of 3 bases from V and 7 bases from J, the junction contained 9 bases not matched to a gene. The CDR3 sequence is CSASRDSRGNTIYF. Written as DNA, the CDR3 is TGCAGTGCTAGCCGGGACAGTCGAGGGAACACCATATATTTT.

V is TRBV4-1 and J is TRBJ2-3; TRBD2 is a possible D gene (5 bases). V was cut by 0 bases and J by 2 bases, with 9 bases left in between. Germline CDR1 is MGHRA and CDR2 is YSYEKL. The CDR3 contains 15 residues. The CDR3 nucleotides are TGCGCCAGCAGCCAAGAACCGCGGGTCACAGATACGCAGTATTTT. It encodes CASSQEPRVTDTQYF.

The V gene is TRBV18, the J gene TRBJ1-2; 9 nucleotides match TRBD1. The germline V gene encodes CDR1 KGHSH and CDR2 LQKENI. The J segment lost 4 bases and the V segment lost 2 bases, leaving 2 bases of the junction unmatched. This CDR3 spans 14 amino acids. CDR3 sequence reads: CASSPETGGYGYTF. In DNA, the CDR3 is TGTGCCAGCTCACCAGAGACAGGGGGCTATGGCTACACCTTC.

This clonotype was detected many times. The V gene is TRBV11-1, the J gene TRBJ2-2, with TRBD1 identical over 9 bases. Trimming removed 2 bases from V and 6 bases from J; junction bases left unmatched: 4. This CDR3 is 15 amino acids long. Germline loops: CDR1 SGHAT, CDR2 FQDESV (reference sequence). The CDR3 region is CASSLFTGGAGELFF. The CDR3, as DNA: TGTGCCAGCAGCTTATTTACAGGGGGCGCCGGGGAGCTGTTTTTT.